This TCR beta chain emerged from a study of cytomegalovirus exposure and HLA in healthy donors. The protocol was immunoSEQ multiplex PCR, while the TCRdb copy is restricted to in-frame clones and leaves out a portion. Altogether more than 150,000 clones are present, more than 75% being singletons, with the ten largest covering 2.5% to 3%. To note about this clone: Its antigen remains unknown.

Study observations and caveats: Accounts indicate the classifier identified cytomegalovirus status with strong specificity and sensitivity.

The donors belonged to the roughly 120-subject validation cohort, separate from the 666-subject first cohort. V lost 1 base and J 0 bases, leaving 10 bases between the germline ends. From germline, CDR1 is SQVTM and CDR2 ANQGSEA. This CDR3 contains 14 residues. The TCR originated in a man aged 18 to 29 in good health and CMV-seronegative. Sequenced input: PBMCs. V is TRBV29-1 and J is TRBJ2-7, with D possibly being TRBD1 (6 bases). CDR3 coding DNA: TGCAGCGTTGAAGGGACAGCAAGCTCCTACGAGCAGTACTTC. Translating gives CSVEGTASSYEQYF.